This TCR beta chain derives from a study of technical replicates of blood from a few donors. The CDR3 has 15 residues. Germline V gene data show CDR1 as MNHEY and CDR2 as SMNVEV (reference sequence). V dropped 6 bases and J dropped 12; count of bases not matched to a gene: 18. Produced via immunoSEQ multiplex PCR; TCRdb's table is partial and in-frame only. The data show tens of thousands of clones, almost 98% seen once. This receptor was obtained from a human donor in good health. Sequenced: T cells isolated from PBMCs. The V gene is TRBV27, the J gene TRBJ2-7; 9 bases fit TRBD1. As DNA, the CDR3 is TGTGCCAGCAGACCTGCCGGGACAGGGAGTCTCGGGCCGTACTTC. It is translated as CASRPAGTGSLGPYF.